A single T cell receptor (beta chain) is shown here with its context. Antigen unknown. These data are taken from a study of shared clonotypes between healthy human individuals. The protocol was immunoSEQ multiplex PCR, while the TCRdb copy is restricted to in-frame clones and leaves out a portion. The sample lists about 2.4 million clones; 80% to 95% were seen once. Every donor was a Caucasian adult from Nashville, Tennessee. Findings and caveats of the study: What rarefaction showed was incomplete sorted-subset sequencing despite large depth.

The receptor's source is a man aged 18 to 30 in good health. Some clones in this sample may be carry-over from other donors' samples. Sequencing was done on a sample of naive CD4+ T cells from PBMCs. Specified subset: CD45RA+ positively selected.

The CDR3 here is CASSFLGTDRAYNEQFF. The CDR3 DNA follows: TGTGCCAGCAGCTTTCTCGGGACAGACAGGGCCTACAATGAGCAGTTCTTC. The chain has TRBV5-6 and TRBJ2-1; TRBD1 matches at 7 bases. Per the germline V gene, CDR1 is SGHDT and CDR2 is YYEEEE. This CDR3 has 17 residues. V lost 2 bases and J lost 2; bases outside the gene matches: 10. The full variable domain, completed using reference TRBV5-6 and TRBJ2-1, is DAGVTQSPTHLIKTRGQQVTLRCSPKSGHDTVSWYQQALGQGPQFIFQYYEEEERQRGNFPDRFSGHQFPNYSSELNVNALLLGDSALYLCASSFLGTDRAYNEQFFGPGTRLTVL.